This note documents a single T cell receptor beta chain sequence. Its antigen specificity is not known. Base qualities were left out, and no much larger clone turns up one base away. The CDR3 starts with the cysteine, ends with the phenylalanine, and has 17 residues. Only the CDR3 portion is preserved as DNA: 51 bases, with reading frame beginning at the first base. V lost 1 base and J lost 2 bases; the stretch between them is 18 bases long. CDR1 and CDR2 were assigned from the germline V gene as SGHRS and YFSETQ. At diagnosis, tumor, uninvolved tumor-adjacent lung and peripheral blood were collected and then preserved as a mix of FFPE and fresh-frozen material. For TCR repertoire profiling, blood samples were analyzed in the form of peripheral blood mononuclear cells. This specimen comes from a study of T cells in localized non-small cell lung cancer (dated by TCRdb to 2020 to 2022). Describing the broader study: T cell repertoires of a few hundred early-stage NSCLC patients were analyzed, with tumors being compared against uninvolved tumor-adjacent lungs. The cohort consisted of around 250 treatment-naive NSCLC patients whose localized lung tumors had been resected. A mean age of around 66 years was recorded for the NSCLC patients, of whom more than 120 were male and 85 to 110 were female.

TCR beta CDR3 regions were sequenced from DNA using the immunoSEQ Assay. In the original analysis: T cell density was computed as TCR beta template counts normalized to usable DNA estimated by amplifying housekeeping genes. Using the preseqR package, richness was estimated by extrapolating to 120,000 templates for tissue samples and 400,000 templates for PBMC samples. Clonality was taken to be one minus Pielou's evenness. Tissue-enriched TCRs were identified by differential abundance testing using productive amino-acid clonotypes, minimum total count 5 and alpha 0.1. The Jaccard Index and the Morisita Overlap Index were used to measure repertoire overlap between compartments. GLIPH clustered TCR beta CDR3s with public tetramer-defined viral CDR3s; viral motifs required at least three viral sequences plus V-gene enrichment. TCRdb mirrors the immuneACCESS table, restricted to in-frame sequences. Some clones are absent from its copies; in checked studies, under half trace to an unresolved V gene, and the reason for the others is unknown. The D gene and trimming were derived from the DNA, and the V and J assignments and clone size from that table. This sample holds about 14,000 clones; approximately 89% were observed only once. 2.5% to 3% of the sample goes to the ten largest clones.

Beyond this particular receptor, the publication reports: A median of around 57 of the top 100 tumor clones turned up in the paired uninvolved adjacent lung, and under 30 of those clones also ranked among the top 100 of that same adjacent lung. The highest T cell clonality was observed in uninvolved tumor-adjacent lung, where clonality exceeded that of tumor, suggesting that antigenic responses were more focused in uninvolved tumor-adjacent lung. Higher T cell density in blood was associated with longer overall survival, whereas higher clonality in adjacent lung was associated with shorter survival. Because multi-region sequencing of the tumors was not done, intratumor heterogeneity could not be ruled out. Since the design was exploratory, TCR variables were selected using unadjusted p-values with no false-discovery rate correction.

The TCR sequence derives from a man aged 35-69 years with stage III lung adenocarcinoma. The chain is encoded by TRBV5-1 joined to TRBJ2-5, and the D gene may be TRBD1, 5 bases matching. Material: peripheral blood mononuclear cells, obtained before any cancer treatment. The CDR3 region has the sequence CASSLRGDPDRQETQYF. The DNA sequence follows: TGCGCCAGCAGCTTGCGCGGTGACCCCGACAGACAAGAGACCCAGTACTTC.